Listed below are T cell receptor beta chains from one sample, sequenced in a study of blood T cells in healthy people across ages. TCRdb passed the 5' RACE reads through MiXCR, listing each CDR3 protein once. This sample has 1.5 million to 2 million distinct CDR3 sequences, with about two fifths found just once. Sequenced material: blood. These receptors were collected from a human donor in good health. Both conserved end residues are trimmed from each CDR3.

v_call,j_call,cdr3_length,cdr3_aa
TRBV5-1,TRBJ2-5,14,ASSFNQRGGRETQY
TRBV7-2,TRBJ2-1,14,ASSALLAGPYNEQF
TRBV10-3,TRBJ1-6,15,AISESVSAGGNSPLH
TRBV12-3/TRBV12-4,TRBJ2-7,10,ASSHVVSEQY
TRBV6-1,TRBJ2-3,13,ASSYSQTDTDTQY
TRBV6-1,TRBJ2-7,10,ASIHRVGEQY
TRBV5-4,TRBJ2-3,15,ASSSMLSAGGSDTQY
TRBV18,TRBJ2-7,15,ASSPRLRGGPSYEQY
TRBV4-2,TRBJ2-7,13,ASSQDQAGGREQY
TRBV20-1,TRBJ2-5,16,SARAFGGGASDGETQY
TRBV10-3,TRBJ2-7,13,AISESGQGSYEQY
TRBV12-3/TRBV12-4,TRBJ2-3,14,ASSLLGGGGTDTEY
TRBV20-1,TRBJ2-5,11,SIDKYQEDPQY
TRBV15,TRBJ2-5,13,ATSRDPRMTETQY
TRBV15,TRBJ1-2,12,ATSREDREYGYT
TRBV5-1,TRBJ2-4,12,ASSTLGAKNIQY
TRBV10-3,TRBJ2-3,10,AISLEGDTQY
TRBV29-1,TRBJ2-3,12,SATGISSTDTQY
TRBV25-1,TRBJ2-4,9,ASSEGLVEY
TRBV7-9,TRBJ1-1,15,ASSLAEWGEENTEAF
TRBV9,TRBJ2-4,16,ASSVGPHGLAGYNEQY
TRBV12-3/TRBV12-4,TRBJ1-2,12,ASTIDRATGGYT